The 30 T cell receptor beta chains presented below share a single source sample, sequenced in a study of T cells in Graves' hyperthyroidism and ophthalmopathy. TCR beta CDR3 regions were amplified from RNA. In the first-round RT-PCR of the TCR CDR3, the HTBI primer set was used. TCRdb passed the multiplex PCR reads through MiXCR, listing each CDR3 protein once. Of fewer than 400,000 distinct CDR3 sequences in the sample, around 14% are singletons; the top ten hold about 27%. Specimen: blood. All receptors derive from a woman aged 18-29 years with Graves' hyperthyroidism that later progressed to Graves' ophthalmopathy.

This clonotype was seen ten or more times. This chain joins TRBV10-3 and TRBJ2-3; D remains unclear. The V end was cut by 3 bases, the J end by 1 base, with 8 bases between. The CDR3 is 14 amino acids. Germline CDR1 and CDR2: ENHRY and SYGVKD. This chain's CDR3 is CAISEEEGTDTQYF. The CDR3 coding sequence is TGTGCCATCAGTGAAGAGGAAGGCACAGATACGCAGTATTTT.

This clonotype was recorded many times. The rearrangement joins TRBV14 to TRBJ2-7; no clear D gene. CDR1 and CDR2 from the germline V gene are SGHDN and FVKESK. The V end lost 4 bases, the J end lost 4 bases, and 11 bases lay between the germline ends. The CDR3 totals 13 residues. In nucleotides, the CDR3 is TGTGCCAGCAGCCCTTTGGGTCTATACGAGCAGTACTTC. The encoded protein is CASSPLGLYEQYF.

The chain uses TRBV28 and TRBJ2-1; D gene uncertain. This CDR3 is built from 12 residues. The V end lost 6 bases, the J end lost 9 bases, and 12 bases lay between the germline ends. Germline lookup yields CDR1 MDHEN and CDR2 SYDVKM. The CDR3 nucleotides are TGTGCCAGCAGCCCTATAACCGGTGAGCAGTTCTTC. Protein product: CASSPITGEQFF.

This clonotype was seen more than once but under ten times. This rearrangement joins TRBV27 to TRBJ1-6; D ambiguous. The CDR3 loop spans 12 amino acids. The germline V and J ends were trimmed by 6 bases and 9 bases, with 9 bases remaining between them. Germline assignment: CDR1 MNHEY and CDR2 SMNVEV (reference sequence). The CDR3 here is CASRSLGSPLHF. As DNA, the CDR3 is TGTGCCAGCAGATCTCTGGGTTCACCCCTCCACTTT.

Comments on this clonotype: A much bigger clone sits one base away, suggesting this may be a read error. This CDR3 reads CASSQGGGLAGLYEQYF. The DNA for the CDR3 is TGTGCCAGCAGCCAAGGTGGAGGACTAGCGGGTTTATACGAGCAGTACTTC. The rearrangement links TRBV7-9 to TRBJ2-7, with TRBD2 matching over 11 bases. Germline CDR1 reads SEHNR; CDR2 reads FQNEAQ (reference sequence). V was pared by 5 bases and J by 4 bases, with 13 bases of the junction left unmatched. This CDR3 spans 17 amino acids.

This clonotype showed up many times. The gene calls are TRBV28 and TRBJ2-7; D may be TRBD2 (5 bases). The V and J ends lost 1 base and 1 base respectively, with 17 bases between them. The germline gives CDR1 MDHEN, CDR2 SYDVKM. The CDR3 has 17 amino acids. This CDR3 reads CASSLLFRGSVSYEQYF. CDR3 coding DNA: TGTGCCAGCAGTTTATTGTTTCGGGGAAGTGTTTCCTACGAGCAGTACTTC.

This clonotype was observed a handful of times. The V call is TRBV7-9, the J call TRBJ2-3; TRBD1 is a possible D gene (5 bases). V was cut by 6 bases and J by 8 bases, with 12 bases left in between. Germline-derived CDR1 and CDR2 are SEHNR and FQNEAQ (reference sequence). There are 12 residues in the CDR3. The DNA for the CDR3 is TGTGCCAGCAGTGGGGCCGGGCGTACGCAGTATTTT. Protein: CASSGAGRTQYF.

There are a few counts of this clonotype. The chain combines TRBV6-2 or TRBV6-3 with TRBJ2-7; perhaps TRBD2 as D (5 bases). Germline V gene lookup returns CDR1 MNHEY and CDR2 SVGEGT. The CDR3 contains 14 residues. Trimming stripped 4 bases from V and 4 bases from J, with 14 bases between. The CDR3 region is CASSSTTRGYEQYF. The DNA for the CDR3 is TGTGCCAGCAGTTCCACAACCCGGGGTTACGAGCAGTACTTC.

This clonotype has a handful of counts. The V call is TRBV20-1, the J call TRBJ1-5; no clear D gene. This CDR3 region has 12 residues. From germline, CDR1 is DFQATT and CDR2 SNEGSKA (reference sequence). Trimming took 3 bases from V and 7 from J, leaving 10 bases between them. The CDR3 sequence: CSARAGYQPQHF. In DNA, the CDR3 is TGCAGTGCTAGGGCGGGGTACCAGCCCCAGCATTTT.

This clonotype came up many times. The V gene is TRBV7-2, the J gene TRBJ2-1; D perhaps matches TRBD1 (6 bases). This CDR3 contains 14 residues. Germline CDR1 is SGHTA and CDR2 is FQGNSA. V was trimmed by 5 bases and J by 9 bases, leaving 17 bases between them. For the CDR3, the DNA is TGTGCCAGCAGCCCCCCGGACAGTTGGATTGAGCAGTTCTTC. Protein: CASSPPDSWIEQFF.

This clonotype was seen repeatedly, ten times or more. This chain links TRBV20-1 with TRBJ2-7; TRBD1 agrees at 10 bases. Trimming removed 0 bases from V and 2 bases from J; junction bases left unmatched: 7. Germline V lookup: CDR1 DFQATT, CDR2 SNEGSKA (reference sequence). The CDR3 spans 16 residues. CDR3 sequence reads: CSARDPGQGTTYEQYF. The CDR3 DNA reads TGCAGTGCTAGAGATCCGGGACAGGGGACGACCTACGAGCAGTACTTC.

This clonotype was counted many times. The chain is built from TRBV7-9 and TRBJ2-7, with TRBD1 identical over 7 bases. Germline lookup yields CDR1 SEHNR and CDR2 FQNEAQ (reference sequence). Trimming at V came to 2 bases and at J to 4 bases, leaving 11 bases not matched to a gene. This CDR3 spans 16 amino acids. CDR3 region: CASSLSYGTDTYEQYF. The CDR3 coding sequence is TGTGCCAGCAGCTTATCCTACGGGACAGATACTTACGAGCAGTACTTC.

This clonotype showed up many times. CDR3 coding DNA: TGTGCCAGCAGCTCCCGAGAGAGGCTAGCGGGATACAATGAGCAGTTCTTC. Amino acid sequence: CASSSRERLAGYNEQFF. The chain combines TRBV13 with TRBJ2-1; TRBD2 matches at 9 bases. CDR1 and CDR2 (germline): PRHDT, FYEKMQ (reference sequence). V dropped 4 bases and J dropped 4; count of bases not matched to a gene: 11. The CDR3 sequence is 17 residues long.

This clonotype was found many times. This chain joins TRBV20-1 and TRBJ2-1; 9 bases are a match to TRBD1. There are 17 residues in the CDR3. Germline V lookup: CDR1 DFQATT, CDR2 SNEGSKA (reference sequence). V was clipped by 0 bases and J by 4 bases; unmatched bases: 10. DNA of the CDR3: TGCAGTGCTAGAGATAGACAGGGGGATATCAGTTACAATGAGCAGTTCTTC. Translating gives CSARDRQGDISYNEQFF.

This chain links TRBV20-1 with TRBJ2-7; 9 bases align to TRBD2. With 6 bases clipped from V and 5 bases from J, the junction kept 14 bases outside the gene matches. This CDR3 region has 15 residues. Germline CDR1 and CDR2: DFQATT and SNEGSKA (reference sequence). CDR3 coding DNA: TGCAGTGCCTTAGGATTAGCGGGAGCAATGAACGAGCAGTACTTC. Encoded protein: CSALGLAGAMNEQYF.

This clonotype has ten or more counts. The chain couples TRBV6-2 or TRBV6-3 to TRBJ2-1; 16 bases line up with TRBD2. The CDR3 extends over 18 amino acids. Germline V lookup: CDR1 MNHEY, CDR2 SVGEGT. Unmatched junction bases numbered 14, after V lost 6 bases and J lost 9 bases. The CDR3 sequence is CASSKFDPGLAGGGEQFF. CDR3 coding DNA: TGTGCCAGCAGCAAATTTGACCCGGGACTAGCGGGAGGGGGTGAGCAGTTCTTC.

There are many counts of this clonotype. V gene TRBV10-3 combines with J gene TRBJ2-5; D tentatively reads TRBD1 or TRBD2 (6 bases each). Germline lookup yields CDR1 ENHRY and CDR2 SYGVKD. CDR3 size: 13 residues. V lost 10 bases and J 3 bases, leaving 15 bases between the germline ends. CDR3 residues: CATQRGAEETQYF. CDR3 in DNA: TGTGCCACCCAAAGGGGGGCGGAAGAGACCCAGTACTTC.

Ten or more counts support this clonotype. J is TRBJ2-1 and V is TRBV7-2, with D perhaps matching TRBD2 (6 bases). Per germline, CDR1 SGHTA and CDR2 FQGNSA. V was pared by 5 bases and J by 0 bases, with 11 bases between. CDR3 length: 15 amino acids. Here the CDR3 DNA reads TGTGCCAGCAGCCCCAGCGGGCGCTCCTACAATGAGCAGTTCTTC. As protein: CASSPSGRSYNEQFF.

The sample holds many counts of this clonotype. This chain connects TRBV29-1 to TRBJ2-1, with TRBD2 as a possible D gene (6 bases). Trimming cost V 7 bases and J 4 bases, with 11 bases left between them. Germline loops: CDR1 SQVTM, CDR2 ANQGSEA. The CDR3 sequence is 12 residues long. The CDR3 spells CSGSGPYNEQFF. The DNA of the CDR3 is TGCAGCGGGAGCGGGCCGTACAATGAGCAGTTCTTC.

This clonotype was counted many times. The V and J genes are TRBV20-1 and TRBJ1-1; no reliable D call. Germline CDR1 and CDR2: DFQATT and SNEGSKA (reference sequence). V shed 6 bases and J shed 3 bases, with 11 bases lying between them. The CDR3 consists of 12 residues. CDR3 amino acids: CSARGDYTEAFF. The CDR3 DNA is TGCAGTGCGCGGGGAGACTACACTGAAGCTTTCTTT.

This clonotype occurred many times. This chain joins TRBV18 and TRBJ2-7, with 8 bases matching TRBD2. This CDR3 has 14 residues. Per germline, CDR1 KGHSH and CDR2 LQKENI. After removal of 6 bases from V and 1 base from J, the junction contained 5 bases not matched to a gene. This CDR3 is CASSSGTRSYEQYF. The CDR3 nucleotides read TGTGCCAGCTCGTCCGGGACTAGGTCCTACGAGCAGTACTTC.

This clonotype was observed at least ten times. The genes are TRBV20-1 and TRBJ2-2; the D gene is possibly TRBD2 (5 bases). V shed 4 bases and J shed 6 bases, with 21 bases lying between them. CDR3 length: 16 amino acids. From germline, CDR1 is DFQATT and CDR2 SNEGSKA (reference sequence). Here the CDR3 DNA reads TGCAGTGCTAAACAAGAGGGTCCAGCCTGGCCCGGGGAGCTGTTTTTT. Protein: CSAKQEGPAWPGELFF.

This clonotype was counted a few times. This chain joins TRBV27 and TRBJ2-4, with TRBD2 matching over 9 bases. The CDR3 contains 17 residues. CDR1 is MNHEY, CDR2 SMNVEV, per germline (reference sequence). Trimming took 1 base from V and 9 from J; bases not matched to a gene: 13. CDR3 region: CASSLWGGLARSGIQYF. The CDR3, as DNA: TGTGCCAGCAGTTTATGGGGGGGACTAGCACGCTCAGGCATTCAGTACTTC.

The rearrangement joins TRBV20-1 to TRBJ2-7; 8 bases are shared with TRBD2. Germline values: CDR1 DFQATT, CDR2 SNEGSKA (reference sequence). J was trimmed by 4 bases and V by 2 bases; bases with no gene match: 7. The CDR3 has 14 amino acids. CDR3: CSARPSGTRYEQYF. For the CDR3, the DNA is TGCAGTGCTAGACCATCCGGGACTAGATACGAGCAGTACTTC.

This clonotype was seen ten or more times. The chain has TRBV13 and TRBJ2-7, with 11 bases fitting TRBD2. The CDR3 sequence is 15 residues long. Looked up from germline, CDR1 is PRHDT and CDR2 is FYEKMQ (reference sequence). Trimming removed 5 bases from V and 4 bases from J; junction bases left unmatched: 7. The CDR3: CASSARRLAGYEQYF. As DNA, the CDR3 is TGTGCCAGCAGCGCCCGGAGACTAGCGGGGTACGAGCAGTACTTC.

V and J are TRBV7-9 and TRBJ2-3; D may match TRBD1 or TRBD2 (5 bases each). Trimming took off 5 bases at V and 2 bases at J, with 17 bases between the two ends. CDR1 SEHNR and CDR2 FQNEAQ come from the germline V gene (reference sequence). The CDR3 spans 16 residues. For the CDR3, the DNA is TGTGCCAGCAGCGGGGGACCGGGAATAGACACAGATACGCAGTATTTT. Translating it yields CASSGGPGIDTDTQYF.

The gene calls are TRBV19 and TRBJ2-2; no reliable D call. Deletions cut 5 bases from V and 0 bases from J, with 10 bases between. Germline CDR1 is LNHDA and CDR2 is SQIVND (reference sequence). The CDR3 is made up of 15 amino acids. CDR3 coding DNA: TGTGCCAGTAGTCTTGCCAGGACGAACACCGGGGAGCTGTTTTTT. Amino acid sequence: CASSLARTNTGELFF.

This clonotype was seen a handful of times. This chain uses TRBV7-9 with TRBJ1-5, with 7 positions matching TRBD1. Germline lookup yields CDR1 SEHNR and CDR2 FQNEAQ (reference sequence). This CDR3 has 15 amino acids. The V segment lost 3 bases and the J segment 4 bases; nucleotides outside the gene matches: 6. CDR3 coding DNA: TGTGCCAGCAGCTTTGGACAGGCTGGGAATCAGCCCCAGCATTTT. Its translation is CASSFGQAGNQPQHF.

This clonotype was seen repeatedly, ten times or more. This chain joins TRBV28 and TRBJ2-1; no reliable D call. The V gene's germline CDR1 is MDHEN and CDR2 SYDVKM. Trimming took 5 bases from V and 0 from J, leaving 17 bases between them. CDR3 length: 17 residues. CDR3 loop: CASSPHLGSSSYNEQFF. CDR3 sequence (DNA): TGTGCCAGCAGTCCCCACCTCGGGTCAAGCTCCTACAATGAGCAGTTCTTC.

This clonotype was counted between two and nine times. The V gene is TRBV7-9, the J gene TRBJ2-5; 16 bases are shared with TRBD2. This CDR3 is built from 16 residues. Germline CDR1 SEHNR, CDR2 FQNEAQ (reference sequence). The V and J ends lost 5 bases and 3 bases, in that order; junction bases with no gene match: 3. The CDR3, as DNA: TGTGCCAGCAGCCAGGGACTAGCGGGAGGGAAAGAGACCCAGTACTTC. Protein product: CASSQGLAGGKETQYF.